These 8 T cell receptor beta chains were all obtained from the same sample, sequenced in a study of shared clonotypes between healthy human individuals. The data were produced by immunoSEQ multiplex PCR, yet TCRdb's version contains in-frame clones alone and is incomplete. This table holds some 2,500,000 clones, over 85% found once. The sample comprised naive CD4+ T cells from PBMCs. Subset given: CD45RA+ positively selected. The receptors stem from a young man in good health. Some clones in this sample may be carry-over from other donors' samples.

The V and J genes are TRBV5-1 and TRBJ2-7; TRBD2 matches at 9 bases. This CDR3 has 16 amino acids. Germline lookup yields CDR1 SGHRS and CDR2 YFSETQ. With V trimmed by 0 bases and J by 2 bases, 6 bases remained unmatched. CDR3 sequence reads: CASSLDSGSSTYEQYF. The DNA of the CDR3 is TGCGCCAGCAGCTTGGATAGCGGGAGTTCTACCTACGAGCAGTACTTC. The full variable domain, completed using reference TRBV5-1 and TRBJ2-7, is KAGVTQTPRYLIKTRGQQVTLSCSPISGHRSVSWYQQTPGQGLQFLFEYFSETQRNKGNFPGRFSGRQFSNSRSEMNVSTLELGDSALYLCASSLDSGSSTYEQYFGPGTRLTVT.

This sequence joins TRBV7-9 and TRBJ2-3; D unresolved. Germline CDR1 reads SEHNR; CDR2 reads FQNEAQ (reference sequence). The ends were cut back, 2 bases at V and 5 bases at J, with 5 bases in the middle. The CDR3 is made up of 12 amino acids. The CDR3 nucleotides read TGTGCCAGCAGCTTATTTGGAGATACGCAGTATTTT. Translated: CASSLFGDTQYF.

Remarks on this clone: Different DNA sequences within this sample yield the same CDR3. J is TRBJ2-5 and V is TRBV5-1; TRBD1 matches 8 bases. J was trimmed by 2 bases and V by 0 bases; bases with no gene match: 0. CDR1 is SGHRS, CDR2 YFSETQ, per germline. The CDR3 is 14 residues long. The CDR3 protein is CASSLGTGQETQYF. CDR3 in DNA: TGCGCCAGCAGCTTGGGGACAGGGCAAGAGACCCAGTACTTC.

CDR3 nucleotide sequence: TGTGCCAGCAGTTACCCTATGAGCTCCTACAATGAGCAGTTCTTC. This gives the protein CASSYPMSSYNEQFF. V gene TRBV6-6 combines with J gene TRBJ2-1; D is unresolved. Trimming removed 2 bases at V and 0 bases at J, with 8 bases between. Germline V lookup: CDR1 MNHNY, CDR2 SVGAGI (reference sequence). The CDR3 has 15 residues.

This chain's CDR3 is CASRLKPEGGYTF. In DNA, the CDR3 is TGTGCCAGCAGGCTGAAACCTGAGGGTGGCTACACCTTC. The chain recombines TRBV6-1 with TRBJ1-2; no clear D gene. Germline CDR1 MNHNS, CDR2 SASEGT. V was clipped by 6 bases and J by 7 bases, with 15 bases between them. The CDR3 consists of 13 residues.

This clone has only one observation. The chain recombines TRBV18 with TRBJ2-3; 9 bases line up with TRBD1. This CDR3 has 16 residues. CDR1 and CDR2 (germline): KGHSH, LQKENI. V lost 2 bases to trimming and J lost 6 bases; unmatched junction nucleotides: 9. CDR3 loop: CASSPRGQGWRDTQYF. The CDR3 bases are TGTGCCAGCTCACCAAGGGGACAGGGATGGAGGGATACGCAGTATTTT.

The chain employs TRBV4-3 and TRBJ1-4; perhaps TRBD1 as D (5 bases). The germline gives CDR1 LGHNA, CDR2 YSLEER. The V gene lost 3 bases and the J gene lost 2 bases, with 13 bases spanning the gap. The CDR3 is 16 amino acids. In DNA, the CDR3 is TGCGCCAGCAGCCACCGATTCAGGGTGACTAATGAAAAACTGTTTTTT. Residues: CASSHRFRVTNEKLFF.

Concerning this clone itself: At the DNA level, this CDR3 is encoded by other sequences in the same sample as well. The rearrangement links TRBV2 to TRBJ2-7, with D perhaps TRBD1 (5 bases). The CDR3 totals 12 residues. V lost 3 bases to trimming and J lost 7 bases, with 10 bases between them. Germline-derived CDR1 and CDR2 are SNHLY and FYNNEI. CDR3 protein: CASSDRGREQYF. The CDR3 DNA sequence: TGTGCCAGCAGTGATAGGGGTCGGGAGCAGTACTTC.